This T cell receptor beta chain was obtained from a study of read filtering for tumor transcriptome and immune sequencing. This clonotype was found many times. There are 16 residues in the CDR3. The ends lost 3 bases at V and 8 bases at J; junction bases unmatched: 12. This library used 300 to 500 ng RNA and molecular barcoded adaptors spanning alpha/delta and beta/gamma chains. Each CDR3 protein gets one entry after TCRdb re-called the reads with MiXCR. The repertoire consists of 130,000 or so distinct CDR3 sequences, with over 10% occurring once and the leading ten covering 7.5% to 10%. The origin of this receptor is a donor at least 40 years old with multiple myeloma. The chain links TRBV12-3 or TRBV12-4 to TRBJ2-1, with 8 bases that match TRBD1. The sample taken for sequencing was a population of CD138-negative cells sorted from bone marrow. In DNA form, the CDR3 reads TGTGCCAGCAGTTTCCCATCAGGGGGCCATGTATATGAGCAGTTCTTC. This translates into CASSFPSGGHVYEQFF.